Given below is one T cell receptor (beta chain) in context. No antigen is known for it. MiXCR, applied by TCRdb to the RT-PCR reads, yields one record per CDR3 protein. This repertoire shows 650,000 to 800,000 distinct CDR3 sequences, approximately 15% found once; its top ten account for around 6.5%. This entry belongs to a study of response to subunit inactivated influenza vaccine. Germline V gene sequence: CDR1 PRHDT, CDR2 FYEKMQ (reference sequence). The CDR3 extends over 15 amino acids. The V segment lost 5 bases and the J segment 0 bases; nucleotides outside the gene matches: 7. Study-wide findings and caveats: Researchers suggested that each seasonal influenza vaccination recruits few new T cells.

This sample comprised PBMCs from blood, obtained 14 to 15 days before vaccination. The TCR comes from a man aged 45-65 years who received an inactivated influenza vaccine. The chain couples TRBV13 to TRBJ2-7; 7 positions agree with TRBD1. This CDR3 reads CASSRPGGTSYEQYF. The DNA for the CDR3 is TGTGCCAGCAGCCGGCCAGGGGGAACCTCCTACGAGCAGTACTTC.